This T cell receptor beta chain stems from a study of OX40 agonist ivuxolimab in advanced cancers. Only in-frame clones appear in the TCRdb table, and some are missing; sequencing was by immunoSEQ multiplex PCR. The sample lists about 72,000 clones, less than 90% occurring once. V shed 5 bases and J shed 0 bases, with 16 bases lying between them. Germline lookup yields CDR1 SGHVS and CDR2 FQNEAQ. The CDR3 has 16 residues. The origin of this receptor is an adult with an advanced solid tumor such as melanoma, head and neck, liver or kidney cancer. V is TRBV7-8 and J is TRBJ1-2; D is undetermined. The starting material was CD4+ or CD8+ T cells sorted from blood, obtained in a trial of the OX40 agonist ivuxolimab. The CDR3 is CASSPRRGITNYGYTF. The CDR3 DNA is TGTGCCAGCAGCCCCCGCCGAGGGATCACTAACTATGGCTACACCTTC.